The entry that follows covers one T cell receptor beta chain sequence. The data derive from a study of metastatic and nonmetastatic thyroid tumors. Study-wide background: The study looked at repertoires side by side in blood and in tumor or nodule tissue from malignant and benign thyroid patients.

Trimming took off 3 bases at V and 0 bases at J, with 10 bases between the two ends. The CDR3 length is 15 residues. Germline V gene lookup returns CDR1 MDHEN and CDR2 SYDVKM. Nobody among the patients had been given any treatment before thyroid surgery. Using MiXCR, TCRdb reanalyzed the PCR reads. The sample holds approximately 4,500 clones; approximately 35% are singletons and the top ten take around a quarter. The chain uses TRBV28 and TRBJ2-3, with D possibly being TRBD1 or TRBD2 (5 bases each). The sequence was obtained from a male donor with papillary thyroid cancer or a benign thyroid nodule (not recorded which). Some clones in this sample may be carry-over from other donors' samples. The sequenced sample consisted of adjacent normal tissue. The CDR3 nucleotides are TGTGCCAGCAGTTTCCGGGGCGGGAGCACAGATACGCAGTATTTT. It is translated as CASSFRGGSTDTQYF.